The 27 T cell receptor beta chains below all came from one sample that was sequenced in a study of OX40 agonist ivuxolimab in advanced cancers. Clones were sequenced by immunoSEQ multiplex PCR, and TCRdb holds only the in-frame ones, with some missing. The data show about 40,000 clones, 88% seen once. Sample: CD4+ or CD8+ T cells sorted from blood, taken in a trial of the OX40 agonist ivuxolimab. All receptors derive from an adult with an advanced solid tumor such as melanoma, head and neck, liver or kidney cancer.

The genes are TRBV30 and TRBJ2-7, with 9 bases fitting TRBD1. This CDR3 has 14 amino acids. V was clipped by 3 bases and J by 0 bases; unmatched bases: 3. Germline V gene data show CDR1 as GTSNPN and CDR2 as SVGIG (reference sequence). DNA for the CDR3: TGTGCCTGGAGGGACAGGGGACTCTCCTACGAGCAGTACTTC. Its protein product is CAWRDRGLSYEQYF.

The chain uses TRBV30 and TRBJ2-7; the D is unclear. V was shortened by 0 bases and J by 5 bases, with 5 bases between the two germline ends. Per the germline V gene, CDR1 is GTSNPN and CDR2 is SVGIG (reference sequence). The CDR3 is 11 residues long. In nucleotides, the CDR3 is TGTGCCTGGAGTGTGTTGGACGAGCAGTACTTC. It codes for CAWSVLDEQYF.

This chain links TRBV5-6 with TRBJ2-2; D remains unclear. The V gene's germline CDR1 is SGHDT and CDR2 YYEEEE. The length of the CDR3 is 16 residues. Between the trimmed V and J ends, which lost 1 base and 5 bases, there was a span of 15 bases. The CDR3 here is CASSLIDIESTGELFF. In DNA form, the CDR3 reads TGTGCCAGCAGCTTGATCGACATCGAATCGACCGGGGAGCTGTTTTTT.

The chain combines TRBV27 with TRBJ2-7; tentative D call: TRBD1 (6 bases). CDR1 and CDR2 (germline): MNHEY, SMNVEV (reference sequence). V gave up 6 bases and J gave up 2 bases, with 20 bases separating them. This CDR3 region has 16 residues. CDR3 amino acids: CASSPGVGTYTYEQYF. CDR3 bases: TGTGCCAGCAGCCCAGGGGTCGGGACATACACCTACGAGCAGTACTTC.

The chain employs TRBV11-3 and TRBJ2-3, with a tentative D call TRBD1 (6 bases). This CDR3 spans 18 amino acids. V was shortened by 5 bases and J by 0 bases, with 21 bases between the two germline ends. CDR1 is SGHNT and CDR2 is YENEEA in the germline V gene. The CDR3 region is CASSGRDTAHLSTDTQYF. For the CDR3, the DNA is TGTGCCAGCAGCGGCCGGGACACAGCTCATTTAAGCACAGATACGCAGTATTTT.

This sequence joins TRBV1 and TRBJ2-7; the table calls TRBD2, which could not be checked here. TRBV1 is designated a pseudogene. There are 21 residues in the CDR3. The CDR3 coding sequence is TGCACCAGCAGCCAAGTGGCGGGACTAGCGGATCCTAATCCGCCGGGATACGAGCAGTACTTC. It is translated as CTSSQVAGLADPNPPGYEQYF.

The CDR3, as DNA: TGTGCCATTGAGGAGGTGAACACTGAAGCTTTCTTT. Translation gives CAIEEVNTEAFF. This chain connects TRBV21-1 to TRBJ1-1. TRBV21-1 is noted as a pseudogene. The CDR3 totals 12 residues.

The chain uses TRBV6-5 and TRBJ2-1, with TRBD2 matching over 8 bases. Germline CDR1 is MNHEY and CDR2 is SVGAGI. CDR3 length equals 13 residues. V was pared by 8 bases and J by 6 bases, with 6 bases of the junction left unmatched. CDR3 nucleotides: TGTGCCAGCTGGACTAGCTTATCCAATGAGCAGTTCTTC. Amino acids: CASWTSLSNEQFF.

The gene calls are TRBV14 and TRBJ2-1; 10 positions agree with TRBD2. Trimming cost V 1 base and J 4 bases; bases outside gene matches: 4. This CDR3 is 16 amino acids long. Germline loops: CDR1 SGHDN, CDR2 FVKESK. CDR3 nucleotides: TGTGCCAGCAGCCAAGTACTAGCGGGACCATACAATGAGCAGTTCTTC. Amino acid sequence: CASSQVLAGPYNEQFF.

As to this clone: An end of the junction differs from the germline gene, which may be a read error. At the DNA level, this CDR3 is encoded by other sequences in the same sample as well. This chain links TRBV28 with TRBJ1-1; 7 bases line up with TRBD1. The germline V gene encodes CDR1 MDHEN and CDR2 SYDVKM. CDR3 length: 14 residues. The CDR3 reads CASSLGGQNTEAFF. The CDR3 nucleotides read TGTGCCAGCAGTTTAGGGGGACAGAACACTGAAGCCTTCTTT.

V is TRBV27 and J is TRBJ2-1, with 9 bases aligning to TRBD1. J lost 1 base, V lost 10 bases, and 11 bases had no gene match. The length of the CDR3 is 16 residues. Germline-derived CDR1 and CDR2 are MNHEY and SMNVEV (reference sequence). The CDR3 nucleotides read TGTGCCACCGGACAGGGGCCCCTAGGGTCCTACAATGAGCAGTTCTTC. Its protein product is CATGQGPLGSYNEQFF.

The CDR3 DNA reads TGTGCCAGCACCCGCGACGAAAGGTTCGATGGCTACACCTTC. Encoded protein: CASTRDERFDGYTF. The rearrangement links TRBV5-4 to TRBJ1-2; D call uncertain. This CDR3 comprises 14 residues. CDR1 is SGHNT, CDR2 YYREEE, per germline (reference sequence). V lost 6 bases to trimming and J lost 6 bases, with 18 bases between them.

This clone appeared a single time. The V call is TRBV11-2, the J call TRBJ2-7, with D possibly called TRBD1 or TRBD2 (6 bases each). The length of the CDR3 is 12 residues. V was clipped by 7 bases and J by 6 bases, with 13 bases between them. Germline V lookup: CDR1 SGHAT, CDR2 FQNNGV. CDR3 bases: TGTGCCAGCACCCTAGGGGGGCGCGAGCAGTACTTC. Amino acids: CASTLGGREQYF.

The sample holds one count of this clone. CDR3: CASSISGTGKTEAFF. CDR3 nucleotide sequence: TGTGCCAGTAGTATTTCCGGGACAGGGAAGACTGAAGCTTTCTTT. The V and J genes are TRBV19 and TRBJ1-1, with 9 bases aligning to TRBD1. This CDR3 is 15 amino acids long. With 3 bases clipped from V and 5 bases from J, the junction kept 7 bases outside the gene matches. Germline V gives CDR1 LNHDA, CDR2 SQIVND (reference sequence).

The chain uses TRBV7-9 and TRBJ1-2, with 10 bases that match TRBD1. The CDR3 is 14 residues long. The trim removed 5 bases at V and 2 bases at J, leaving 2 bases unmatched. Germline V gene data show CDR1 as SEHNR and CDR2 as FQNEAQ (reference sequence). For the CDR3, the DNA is TGTGCCAGCAGCCCGGGACAGGGGAACTATGGCTACACCTTC. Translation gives CASSPGQGNYGYTF. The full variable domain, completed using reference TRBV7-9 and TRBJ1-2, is DTGVSQNPRHKITKRGQNVTFRCDPISEHNRLYWYRQTLGQGPEFLTYFQNEAQLEKSRLLSDRFSAERPKGSFSTLEIQRTEQGDSAMYLCASSPGQGNYGYTFGSGTRLTVV.

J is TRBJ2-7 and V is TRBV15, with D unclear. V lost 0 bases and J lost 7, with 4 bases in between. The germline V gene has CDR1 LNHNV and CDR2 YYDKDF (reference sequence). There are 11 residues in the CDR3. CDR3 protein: CATSREKEQYF. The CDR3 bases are TGTGCCACCAGCAGAGAGAAAGAGCAGTACTTC.

CDR3 protein: CASSSGYEQYF. Written as DNA, the CDR3 is TGTGCCAGCAGCTCTGGCTACGAGCAGTACTTC. The chain joins TRBV13 to TRBJ2-7, with D unresolved. The CDR3 contains 11 residues. The germline gives CDR1 PRHDT, CDR2 FYEKMQ (reference sequence). Trimming left V 4 bases short and J 3 bases short, with 4 bases between.

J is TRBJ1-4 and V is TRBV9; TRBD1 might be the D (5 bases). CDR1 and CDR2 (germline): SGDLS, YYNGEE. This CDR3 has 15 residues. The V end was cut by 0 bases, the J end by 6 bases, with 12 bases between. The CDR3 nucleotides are TGTGCCAGCAGCGTAGGAGGCAGGGTGGATGAAAAACTGTTTTTT. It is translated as CASSVGGRVDEKLFF.

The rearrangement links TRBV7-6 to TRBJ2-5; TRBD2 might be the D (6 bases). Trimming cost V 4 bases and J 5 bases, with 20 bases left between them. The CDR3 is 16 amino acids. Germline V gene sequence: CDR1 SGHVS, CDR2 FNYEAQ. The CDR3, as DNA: TGTGCCAGCAGCTCCCGCGGGGTTCCATCTTGGGAGACCCAGTACTTC. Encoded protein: CASSSRGVPSWETQYF.

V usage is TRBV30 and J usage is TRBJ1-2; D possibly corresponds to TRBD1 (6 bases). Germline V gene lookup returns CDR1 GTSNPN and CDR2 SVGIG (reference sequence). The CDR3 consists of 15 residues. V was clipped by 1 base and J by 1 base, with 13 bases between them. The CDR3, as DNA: TGTGCCTGGAGTGGCGGGACAAATTTTAACTATGGCTACACCTTC. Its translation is CAWSGGTNFNYGYTF. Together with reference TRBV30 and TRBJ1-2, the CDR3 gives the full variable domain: SQTIHQWPATLVQPVGSPLSLECTVEGTSNPNLYWYRQAAGRGLQLLFYSVGIGQISSEVPQNLSASRPQDRQFILSSKKLLLSDSGFYLCAWSGGTNFNYGYTFGSGTRLTVV.

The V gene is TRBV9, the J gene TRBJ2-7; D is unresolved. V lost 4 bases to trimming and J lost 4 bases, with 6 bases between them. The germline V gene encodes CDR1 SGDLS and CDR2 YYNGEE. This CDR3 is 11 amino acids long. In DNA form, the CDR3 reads TGTGCCAGCAGCCCAGGATACGAGCAGTACTTC. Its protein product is CASSPGYEQYF.

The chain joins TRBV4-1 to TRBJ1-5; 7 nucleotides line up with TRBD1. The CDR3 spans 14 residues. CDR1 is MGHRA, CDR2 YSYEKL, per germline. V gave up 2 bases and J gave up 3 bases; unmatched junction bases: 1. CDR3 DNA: TGCGCCAGCAGCCAAACAGGGGTCAATCAGCCCCAGCATTTT. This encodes CASSQTGVNQPQHF.

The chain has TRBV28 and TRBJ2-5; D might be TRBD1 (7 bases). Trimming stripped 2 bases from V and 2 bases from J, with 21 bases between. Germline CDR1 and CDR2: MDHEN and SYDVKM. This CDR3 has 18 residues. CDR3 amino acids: CASSLDRVGRGVQETQYF. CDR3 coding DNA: TGTGCCAGCAGTTTAGACAGGGTGGGTCGCGGGGTACAAGAGACCCAGTACTTC.

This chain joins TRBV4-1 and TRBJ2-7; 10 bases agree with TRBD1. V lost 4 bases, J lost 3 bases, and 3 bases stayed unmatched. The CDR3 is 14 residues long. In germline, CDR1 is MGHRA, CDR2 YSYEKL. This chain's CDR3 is CASSRGTGDYEQYF. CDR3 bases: TGCGCCAGCAGCCGAGGGACAGGGGACTACGAGCAGTACTTC.

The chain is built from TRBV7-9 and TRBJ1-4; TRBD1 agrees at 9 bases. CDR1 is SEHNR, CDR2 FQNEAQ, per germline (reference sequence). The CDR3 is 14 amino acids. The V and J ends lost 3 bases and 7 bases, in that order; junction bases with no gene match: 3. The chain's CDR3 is CASSLDRGGEKLFF. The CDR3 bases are TGTGCCAGCAGCTTGGACAGGGGAGGTGAAAAACTGTTTTTT.

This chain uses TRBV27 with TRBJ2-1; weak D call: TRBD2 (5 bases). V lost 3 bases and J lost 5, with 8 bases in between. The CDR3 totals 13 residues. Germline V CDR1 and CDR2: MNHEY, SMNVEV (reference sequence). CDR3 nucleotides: TGTGCCAGCAGTTTTAAGCGGCACAATGAGCAGTTCTTC. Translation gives CASSFKRHNEQFF.

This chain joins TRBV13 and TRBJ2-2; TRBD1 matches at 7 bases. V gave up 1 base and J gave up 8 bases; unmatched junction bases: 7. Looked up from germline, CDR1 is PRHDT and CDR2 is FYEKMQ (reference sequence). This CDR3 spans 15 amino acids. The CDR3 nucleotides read TGTGCCAGCAGCTTAGAAGACAGGGCGACTGGGGAGCTGTTTTTT. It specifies CASSLEDRATGELFF.